The next 8 T cell receptor beta chains were all read from a single sample in a study of long-term antiretroviral therapy in people with HIV (dated by TCRdb to the early 2020s). The immunoSEQ hsTCRB v3.0 assay was used at survey level resolution for TRB variable region sequencing. TCRdb obtained this table from immuneACCESS and retained in-frame rearrangements with V and J assigned. These tables miss some clones; where compared with another copy, unresolved V genes account for less than half of the shortfall, and the remainder is unexplained. The sample records about 22,000 clones, about 88% of which are singletons. The ten largest clones add up to 6% to 6.5% of the sample. The starting material was unsorted PBMCs, obtained 0.6 years after starting antiretroviral therapy. The receptor source for this set is a man aged 55 to 69 with HIV.

The gene calls are TRBV9 and TRBJ2-1; D assignment may be TRBD1 or TRBD2 (6 bases each). The CDR3 runs 15 residues. The germline V and J ends were trimmed by 3 bases and 5 bases, with 15 bases remaining between them. CDR1 and CDR2 (germline): SGDLS, YYNGEE. In DNA, the CDR3 is TGTGCCAGCAGCGGCCGACTTAGGGGGGACAATGAGCAGTTCTTC. This gives the protein CASSGRLRGDNEQFF.

This clone was counted once. CDR3 nucleotide sequence: TGTGCCAGCAGCCCCGGGACGCCCGTTTACGAGCAGTACTTC. Residues: CASSPGTPVYEQYF. The V and J genes are TRBV6-5 and TRBJ2-7; tentatively, D is TRBD1 or TRBD2 (5 bases each). Per the germline V gene, CDR1 is MNHEY and CDR2 is SVGAGI. The CDR3 has 14 residues. V was clipped by 6 bases and J by 4 bases, with 16 bases between them.

The chain carries TRBV7-2 and TRBJ2-3, with 15 nucleotides matching TRBD2. Germline V gene sequence: CDR1 SGHTA, CDR2 FQGNSA. J gave up 4 bases and V 5 bases, and 7 bases lay outside the gene matches. The CDR3 is made up of 17 amino acids. Written as DNA, the CDR3 is TGTGCCAGCAGCATAGACTGGACTAGCGGGAGGGCAGATACGCAGTATTTT. It encodes CASSIDWTSGRADTQYF.

The chain is built from TRBV29-1 and TRBJ1-2; a weak D match, TRBD1 (5 bases). This CDR3 is built from 15 residues. Germline V gene data show CDR1 as SQVTM and CDR2 as ANQGSEA. Deletions cut 5 bases from V and 3 bases from J, with 19 bases between. CDR3 DNA sequence: TGCAGCGTTTCCGGGGCCGAAGCAGCCCACTATGGCTACACCTTC. Translating gives CSVSGAEAAHYGYTF.

The chain couples TRBV6-6 to TRBJ2-7; D possibly corresponds to TRBD2 (5 bases). Trimming shortened V by 2 bases and J by 10 bases, and 21 bases separated the two germline ends. Germline CDR1 and CDR2: MNHNY and SVGAGI (reference sequence). The CDR3 runs 15 residues. The CDR3 DNA is TGTGCCAGCAGTTACGAGGGAACTAGATGGTTTCGACAGTACTTC. Amino acids: CASSYEGTRWFRQYF.

The chain links TRBV15 to TRBJ2-2; 11 bases match TRBD1. Germline trimming cut 3 bases from V and 7 bases from J; bases unmatched to any gene: 4. Germline V CDR1 and CDR2: LNHNV, YYDKDF (reference sequence). The CDR3 spans 15 residues. Here the CDR3 reads CATSRDRGLNGELFF. CDR3 coding DNA: TGTGCCACCAGCAGGGACAGGGGGCTTAACGGGGAGCTGTTTTTT.

V and J are TRBV6-4 and TRBJ1-5; D is perhaps TRBD1 (5 bases). The CDR3 is made up of 20 amino acids. Deletions cut 7 bases from V and 0 bases from J, with 28 bases between. Germline lookup yields CDR1 MRHNA and CDR2 SNTAGT. The CDR3 region has the DNA TGTGCCAGCACCTTACCCACACCGTCGACAGACTTCAATAGCAATCAGCCCCAGCATTTT. It encodes CASTLPTPSTDFNSNQPQHF.

The CDR3 DNA is TGTGCCAGCAGCTTGGGGGCCGGGACACAGGCAGATACGCAGTATTTT. Its translation: CASSLGAGTQADTQYF. The chain carries TRBV5-4 and TRBJ2-3; D might be TRBD1 (6 bases). The CDR3 is 16 residues long. V was cut by 0 bases and J by 4 bases, with 15 bases left in between. Germline loops: CDR1 SGHNT, CDR2 YYREEE (reference sequence).